The rows below give T cell receptor beta chains drawn from one sample of a study of cytomegalovirus exposure and HLA in healthy donors. Clones were sequenced by immunoSEQ multiplex PCR, and TCRdb holds only the in-frame ones, with some missing. The sample consists of about 99,000 clones, about 79% of them appearing once. The sequenced sample consisted of PBMCs. The receptors were gathered from a man aged 55-75 years in good health and CMV-seropositive. CDR3s include the opening cysteine and the closing phenylalanine or tryptophan. A D gene is named only where the DNA matches it firmly. The size of a clone is reported for some rows only, either as once, few or many, or as a class for expanded clones.

clone_size,d_call,j_call,v_call,cdr3_nt,cdr3_aa
NA,NA,TRBJ1-2,TRBV15,TGTGCCACCAGCAGAATCTGGGCAGGGGACTACGGCTACACCTTC,CATSRIWAGDYGYTF
NA,TRBD1,TRBJ1-1,TRBV9,TGTGCCAGCAGCGTGGGACAGGGGTCTGAGGGAGCTTTCTTT,CASSVGQGSEGAFF
NA,TRBD1,TRBJ2-7,TRBV7-2,TGTGCCAGCAGCCCGGACAGGTACGAGCAGTACTTC,CASSPDRYEQYF
once,TRBD1,TRBJ1-1,TRBV5-1,TGCGCCAGCAGCTCGACAGGGGTGACGAAAACTGAAGCTTTCTTT,CASSSTGVTKTEAFF
NA,TRBD1,TRBJ2-7,TRBV7-6,TGTGCCAGCAGCTCCAGACAGGGGGCGACCGAGCAGTACTTC,CASSSRQGATEQYF
NA,TRBD1,TRBJ2-6,TRBV4-3,TGCGCCAGCAGCCAAGAAGGACAGGGAACCTCTGGGGCCAACGTCCTGACTTTC,CASSQEGQGTSGANVLTF
NA,TRBD1,TRBJ2-5,TRBV6-5,TGTGCCAGCAGTTACGCAGGGACAGGGGGCAGTGAGACCCAGTACTTC,CASSYAGTGGSETQYF
NA,TRBD1,TRBJ2-3,TRBV5-4,TGTGCCTCCGGGACAGGGGGGACGCGGGGGGCCGGCACAGATACGCAGTATTTT,CASGTGGTRGAGTDTQYF
NA,NA,TRBJ2-7,TRBV5-1,TGCGCCAGCAGCTTGGAGACTTTAAGCTCCTACGAGCAGTACTTC,CASSLETLSSYEQYF
NA,TRBD2,TRBJ2-2,TRBV6-5,TGTGCCAGCAGTTACTCGGCGGGGGGAATCGGGGAGCTGTTTTTT,CASSYSAGGIGELFF
NA,NA,TRBJ2-1,TRBV7-9,TGTGCCAGCAGGAAACCGGGGAGCTCCTACAATGAGCAGTTCTTC,CASRKPGSSYNEQFF
NA,TRBD2,TRBJ2-3,TRBV6-4,TGTGCCAGCAGTGAGGGACTAGCGGGGGGAGATACGCAGTATTTT,CASSEGLAGGDTQYF
NA,TRBD1,TRBJ1-5,TRBV10-2,TGCGCCAGCGTGGACAGGGATCATCAGCCCCAGCATTTT,CASVDRDHQPQHF
NA,TRBD1,TRBJ2-2,TRBV19,TGTGCCAGTACCCCGGGACAGGTCAACACCGGGGAGCTGTTTTTT,CASTPGQVNTGELFF
NA,NA,TRBJ1-4,TRBV5-1,TGCGCCAGCAGCTTGGTTCGGGGGATAAGTGAAAAACTGTTTTTT,CASSLVRGISEKLFF
NA,TRBD1,TRBJ2-1,TRBV28,TGTGCCAGCAGTTTATGGGACAGGGGTACTCTAGGTTCCTACAATGAGCAGTTCTTC,CASSLWDRGTLGSYNEQFF
NA,NA,TRBJ1-4,TRBV5-8,TGTGCCAGCAGCTTGGGCGGCCCCGCGGAAAAACTGTTTTTT,CASSLGGPAEKLFF
NA,NA,TRBJ1-1,TRBV30,TGTGCCTGGAGGGGCGGTGCAGGGGAAGCTTTCTTT,CAWRGGAGEAFF
few,TRBD1,TRBJ1-5,TRBV2,TGTGCCAGCAGTTTACAGGGGATTAATCAGCCCCAGCATTTT,CASSLQGINQPQHF
NA,NA,TRBJ1-2,TRBV7-9,TGTGCCAGCAGCCCCGCAGGCGGGGAAGGCTATGGCTACACCTTC,CASSPAGGEGYGYTF
few,NA,TRBJ1-5,TRBV4-3,TGCGCCAGCAGCCAAGCGAACAGTTTCAATCAGCCCCAGCATTTT,CASSQANSFNQPQHF
NA,TRBD1,TRBJ1-2,TRBV4-3,TGCGCCAGCAGCACCCGACAGGGTGAAGGCTACACCTTC,CASSTRQGEGYTF
NA,NA,TRBJ1-4,TRBV29-1,TGCAGCGTTCTGGCAGCAACTAATGAAAAACTGTTTTTT,CSVLAATNEKLFF
few,NA,TRBJ1-5,TRBV6-1,TGTGCCAGCAGTGGCGGCCATAGCAATCAGCCCCAGCATTTT,CASSGGHSNQPQHF
NA,TRBD1,TRBJ2-3,TRBV18,TGTGCCAGCTCACCGGCCGGGACAGGGGGCACAGATACGCAGTATTTT,CASSPAGTGGTDTQYF
NA,NA,TRBJ2-5,TRBV7-3,TGTGCCAGCAGCTTAGAGGGCCAAGAGACCCAGTACTTC,CASSLEGQETQYF
NA,NA,TRBJ2-5,TRBV10-2,TGCGCCAGCAGTGTTGATAGCTGGGAGACCCAGTACTTC,CASSVDSWETQYF
few,TRBD1,TRBJ1-5,TRBV6-1,TGTGCCAGCAGTCAAGGGACAGGCGGTCAGCCCCAGCATTTT,CASSQGTGGQPQHF
NA,TRBD1,TRBJ2-5,TRBV7-9,TGTGCCAGCAGACCTGACAGGGGAGAGACCCAGTACTTC,CASRPDRGETQYF
NA,NA,TRBJ1-4,TRBV6-6,TGTGCCAGCAGTCCCTCGAGGGCTAATGAAAAACTGTTTTTT,CASSPSRANEKLFF
NA,NA,TRBJ1-2,TRBV6-5,TGTGCCAGCAACAGGCTTGGGAACGAAACCTTC,CASNRLGNETF
NA,NA,TRBJ1-4,TRBV28,TGTGCCAGCAGTAGCGCCCTTCCGGATGAAAAACTGTTTTTT,CASSSALPDEKLFF
NA,TRBD2,TRBJ2-1,TRBV27,TGTGCCAGCAGTATCCTAGGACTAGCGGGGGGACCGAGCTCCTACAATGAGCAGTTCTTC,CASSILGLAGGPSSYNEQFF
once,NA,TRBJ2-4,TRBV5-4,TGTGCCAGCAGCACCGGACTGCTAGCCAAAAACATTCAGTACTTC,CASSTGLLAKNIQYF